Following are 19 T cell receptor beta chains from one sample sequenced in a study of T cell clonality in common variable immunodeficiency. General study results and limits: In common variable immunodeficiency, TCR beta chains reportedly carried fewer deletions and N-nucleotide insertions.

Some clones are missing from TCRdb's copy, which holds only in-frame ones; the method was immunoSEQ multiplex PCR. The profile covers around 21,000 clones, none occurring a single time. The antigens for these receptors are not known. The specimen was peripheral blood mononuclear cells. The receptors derive from a human donor with common variable immunodeficiency.

Concerning this clone itself: The read terminates 3 residues ahead of where the CDR3 ends, so the germline J gene completes it. The chain employs TRBV7-9 and TRBJ2-5; TRBD2 agrees at 7 bases. The CDR3 is 15 residues long. The V gene end was trimmed by 1 base and the J gene end by 5 bases; junction bases not matched to a gene: 7. CDR1 is SEHNR and CDR2 is FQNEAQ in the germline V gene (reference sequence). The CDR3 spells CASSLVPAGRETQYF. CDR3 DNA (partial): TGTGCCAGCAGCTTAGTGCCAGCGGGAAGGGAGACC.

Within the sample, this clone is large. The read falls 3 residues short of the CDR3 end, and the missing part is taken from the germline J gene. The rearrangement links TRBV3-1 (or the pseudogene TRBV3-2) to TRBJ2-5; the D gene is possibly TRBD1 (6 bases). Per the germline V gene, CDR1 is LGHDT and CDR2 is YNNKEL (reference sequence). Trimming cost V 8 bases and J 4 bases, with 8 bases left between them. The length of the CDR3 is 11 residues. CDR3 DNA, as far as it was read: TGTGCCAGCGTACAGGGAGAGACC. This gives the protein CASVQGET. The whole CDR3 protein reads CASVQGETQYF.

This clone was observed a few times. The read falls 3 residues short of the CDR3 end, and the missing part is taken from the germline J gene. The V gene is TRBV7-3, the J gene TRBJ2-1, with 9 positions matching TRBD2. The length of the CDR3 is 17 residues. CDR1 is SGHTA and CDR2 is FQGTGA in the germline V gene. Germline trimming cut 1 base from V and 4 bases from J; bases unmatched to any gene: 8. The CDR3 loop reads CASSLSGLAGRYNEQFF. The covered CDR3 bases are TGTGCCAGCAGCTTAAGTGGGCTAGCGGGAAGGTACAATGAG.

This clone was detected only a few times. The CDR3 extends 3 residues past the end of the read, so its final part is completed from the germline J gene. J is TRBJ1-2 and V is TRBV18; a possible D gene is TRBD1 (5 bases). Germline CDR1 is KGHSH and CDR2 is LQKENI. This CDR3 contains 14 residues. The CDR3 sequence is CASSDTFAGIGYTF. The part of the CDR3 DNA that was read is TGTGCCAGCTCCGATACCTTCGCAGGGATCGGC.

Details on this clone: The read comes to an end 3 residues before the CDR3 does, leaving the germline J gene to fill in the end. The chain combines TRBV7-2 with TRBJ2-2; 10 positions match TRBD1. The V gene's germline CDR1 is SGHTA and CDR2 FQGNSA. The J segment lost 4 bases and the V segment lost 2 bases, leaving 1 base of the junction unmatched. This CDR3 has 15 residues. CDR3 amino acids: CASSLRTGGTGELFF. CDR3 DNA (partial): TGTGCCAGCAGCTTACGGACAGGGGGCACCGGGGAG. Combining the CDR3 with reference TRBV7-2 and TRBJ2-2 gives the whole variable domain GAGVSQSPSNKVTEKGKDVELRCDPISGHTALYWYRQSLGQGLEFLIYFQGNSAPDKSGLPSDRFSAERTGGSVSTLTIQRTQQEDSAVYLCASSLRTGGTGELFFGEGSRLTVL.

On this clone: With the read ending 3 residues before the CDR3 end, the germline J gene is used to fill in that end. The chain uses TRBV7-9 and TRBJ1-2; 8 nucleotides agree with TRBD1. CDR3 length: 15 amino acids. The germline gives CDR1 SEHNR, CDR2 FQNEAQ (reference sequence). The CDR3 protein is CASSLERQGAKGYTF. The part of the CDR3 DNA that was read is TGTGCCAGCAGCTTAGAACGGCAGGGGGCAAAAGGC.

Regarding this clone: The CDR3 end falls 3 residues outside the read, so it is completed with the germline J gene. The V gene is TRBV20-1, the J gene TRBJ2-5; tentatively, D is TRBD1 (6 bases). CDR3 size: 14 residues. Germline V gene lookup returns CDR1 DFQATT and CDR2 SNEGSKA (reference sequence). Trimming cost V 4 bases and J 1 base, with 13 bases left between them. The part of the CDR3 DNA that was read is TGCAGTGCTACAGATGGACAGATCCAAGAGACC. The encoded protein is CSATDGQIQET. In full, the CDR3 is CSATDGQIQETQYF.

This clone was found a few times. The read gets to within 3 residues of the CDR3 end, and the germline J gene fills in the rest. The chain has TRBV18 and TRBJ2-5; D might be TRBD1 (5 bases). Trimming cost V 2 bases and J 2 bases, with 15 bases left between them. Per the germline V gene, CDR1 is KGHSH and CDR2 is LQKENI. The CDR3 runs 16 residues. The CDR3 sequence: CASSPISDSLQETQYF. CDR3 DNA (partial): TGTGCCAGCTCACCAATCTCTGACAGCCTTCAAGAGACC.

This clone came up a few times. The missing CDR3 end, 3 residues past where the read stops, is filled in from the germline J gene. The chain is built from TRBV2 and TRBJ2-3; D is undetermined. CDR3 length: 15 amino acids. The germline V gene has CDR1 SNHLY and CDR2 FYNNEI. Trimming pared 4 bases from V and 0 bases from J, leaving 11 bases between. The chain's CDR3 is CASSVGQSSTDTQYF. The DNA read from the CDR3 is TGTGCCAGCAGTGTAGGGCAGTCTAGCACAGATACG.

This clone was seen more than once but under ten times. The DNA ends 3 residues before the CDR3 does, and the rest of the CDR3 is filled in from the germline J gene. The chain is built from TRBV7-2 and TRBJ2-3; 7 nucleotides match TRBD1. Per the germline V gene, CDR1 is SGHTA and CDR2 is FQGNSA. Trimming removed 4 bases from V and 6 bases from J; junction bases left unmatched: 7. CDR3 length equals 14 residues. CDR3 loop: CASSYRQGGDTQYF. The DNA read from the CDR3 is TGTGCCAGCAGCTATCGACAGGGCGGCGATACG.

This clone came up a few times. The read comes to an end 3 residues before the CDR3 does, leaving the germline J gene to fill in the end. The J gene is TRBJ1-5, the V gene TRBV30; the D is unclear. V was clipped by 2 bases and J by 7 bases, with 6 bases between them. This CDR3 spans 11 amino acids. Germline values: CDR1 GTSNPN, CDR2 SVGIG (reference sequence). CDR3 sequence: CAWSKGQPQHF. The sequenced part of the CDR3 DNA is TGTGCCTGGAGTAAAGGGCAGCCC. Looking up the rest from reference TRBV30 and TRBJ1-5 gives the full variable domain: SQTIHQWPATLVQPVGSPLSLECTVEGTSNPNLYWYRQAAGRGLQLLFYSVGIGQISSEVPQNLSASRPQDRQFILSSKKLLLSDSGFYLCAWSKGQPQHFGDGTRLSIL.

Notes on this clone: The CDR3 end is not reached by the read, which stops 3 residues before it; the germline J gene fills it in. The rearrangement uses TRBV30 and TRBJ1-2; 7 positions match TRBD1. Looked up from germline, CDR1 is GTSNPN and CDR2 is SVGIG (reference sequence). The V and J ends lost 4 bases and 4 bases, in that order; junction bases with no gene match: 3. This CDR3 contains 12 residues. CDR3 residues: CAWNRGGYGYTF. The sequenced part of the CDR3 DNA is TGTGCCTGGAACAGGGGCGGCTATGGC.

To note about this clone: Read sequence stops 3 residues before the CDR3 end, and the germline J gene provides the missing end. The chain couples TRBV19 to TRBJ1-1; D is uncertain. CDR3 length: 12 residues. The germline V gene has CDR1 LNHDA and CDR2 SQIVND (reference sequence). V lost 7 bases, J lost 4 bases, and 10 bases lay in between. The DNA read from the CDR3 is TGTGCCAGTACCGGGTCGGGCACTGAA. It yields the protein CASTGSGTE. The full CDR3 protein reads CASTGSGTEAFF.

The sample holds a few counts of this clone. The CDR3 is cut off 3 residues early in the read; its end comes from the germline J gene. The chain joins TRBV6-1 to TRBJ2-7; perhaps TRBD1 as D (6 bases). V was shortened by 4 bases and J by 4 bases, with 14 bases between the two germline ends. This CDR3 has 14 amino acids. Germline assignment: CDR1 MNHNS and CDR2 SASEGT. The CDR3 sequence is CASSGWDKRYEQYF. CDR3 DNA (partial): TGTGCCAGCAGTGGATGGGACAAACGGTACGAG.

About this clone: The read terminates 3 residues ahead of where the CDR3 ends, so the germline J gene completes it. The chain carries TRBV7-3 and TRBJ2-1, with 9 nucleotides matching TRBD1. The CDR3 loop spans 18 amino acids. The V gene's germline CDR1 is SGHTA and CDR2 FQGTGA. The V and J ends lost 5 bases and 7 bases, in that order; junction bases with no gene match: 18. The CDR3 DNA, read in part, is TGTGCCAGCAGCCTGAACGCTTGGGACAGGGCGAGTTTGAATGAG. Translation: CASSLNAWDRASLNE. In full, the CDR3 reads CASSLNAWDRASLNEQFF. The full variable domain, with the rest looked up from reference TRBV7-3 and TRBJ2-1, is GAGVSQTPSNKVTEKGKYVELRCDPISGHTALYWYRQSLGQGPEFLIYFQGTGAADDSGLPNDRFFAVRPEGSVSTLKIQRTERGDSAVYLCASSLNAWDRASLNEQFFGPGTRLTVL.

This clone appeared a few times. The CDR3 spells CASGRGPPNYGYTF. The part of the CDR3 DNA that was read is TGTGCCAGTGGACGGGGTCCGCCTAACTATGGC. The V call is TRBV19, the J call TRBJ1-2; D not certain. The read terminates 3 residues ahead of where the CDR3 ends, so the germline J gene completes it. Germline CDR1 reads LNHDA; CDR2 reads SQIVND (reference sequence). CDR3 length: 14 amino acids. The germline V and J ends were trimmed by 8 bases and 0 bases, with 13 bases remaining between them.

Turning to this clone: The read finishes 3 residues shy of the CDR3 end, and the germline J gene is used to complete it. The V gene is TRBV19, the J gene TRBJ1-1; a possible D gene is TRBD1 (6 bases). V lost 9 bases and J lost 0, with 11 bases in between. The CDR3 covers 13 residues. The germline gives CDR1 LNHDA, CDR2 SQIVND (reference sequence). The CDR3 bases that were read are TGTGCCAGCACAGGGTTCATGAACACTGAA. Its translation: CASTGFMNTE. The whole CDR3 reads CASTGFMNTEAFF.

On this clone: Coverage ceases 3 residues before the CDR3 finishes, and the germline J gene fills in the end. The chain uses TRBV6-2 or TRBV6-3 and TRBJ1-1; 7 positions agree with TRBD1. After removal of 6 bases from V and 0 bases from J, the junction contained 7 bases not matched to a gene. The CDR3 sequence is 15 residues long. From germline, CDR1 is MNHEY and CDR2 SVGEGT. CDR3 DNA, as far as it was read: TGTGCCAGCAGACGGGACAGCATGATGAACACTGAA. Translating it yields CASRRDSMMNTE. The whole CDR3 protein is CASRRDSMMNTEAFF.

This clone was counted only a few times. The read is 3 residues too short to cover the CDR3 end, so that end is filled in from the germline J gene. The chain links TRBV7-9 to TRBJ1-4; D call uncertain. In germline, CDR1 is SEHNR, CDR2 FQNEAQ (reference sequence). The CDR3 spans 14 residues. The V end was cut by 9 bases, the J end by 8 bases, with 19 bases between. Partial CDR3 DNA: TGTGCCAGGTGCCTTATGGGCGATACCGAAAAA. Amino acids: CARCLMGDTEK. The full CDR3 is CARCLMGDTEKLFF.